This T cell receptor beta chain originates from a study of blood T cells in healthy people across ages. Combining a sample-barcoded 5' primer with a J-beta primer mix, a second PCR ran for 7 to 11 cycles. TCRdb ran MiXCR on the 5' RACE reads and lists one entry per CDR3 protein. The sample records approximately 600,000 distinct CDR3 sequences, around 54% being singletons. As to this clonotype: Its antigen is still unknown. At one end, the junction sequence differs from germline, possibly due to a read error.

Germline-derived CDR1 and CDR2 are SGHTA and FQGNSA. The CDR3 covers 13 residues. General study results and limits: Long-lived donors exceeded aged donors in naive CD4+ cells and diversity.

The clonotype comes from a man between 60 and 75 years old in good health. The chain recombines TRBV7-2 with TRBJ2-3, with D possibly TRBD1 on 5 matching bases. Sequenced sample: blood. CDR3 in DNA: TGTGCCAGCAGCTTATTTATCACAGGTACGCAGTATTTT. Protein: CASSLFITGTQYF.